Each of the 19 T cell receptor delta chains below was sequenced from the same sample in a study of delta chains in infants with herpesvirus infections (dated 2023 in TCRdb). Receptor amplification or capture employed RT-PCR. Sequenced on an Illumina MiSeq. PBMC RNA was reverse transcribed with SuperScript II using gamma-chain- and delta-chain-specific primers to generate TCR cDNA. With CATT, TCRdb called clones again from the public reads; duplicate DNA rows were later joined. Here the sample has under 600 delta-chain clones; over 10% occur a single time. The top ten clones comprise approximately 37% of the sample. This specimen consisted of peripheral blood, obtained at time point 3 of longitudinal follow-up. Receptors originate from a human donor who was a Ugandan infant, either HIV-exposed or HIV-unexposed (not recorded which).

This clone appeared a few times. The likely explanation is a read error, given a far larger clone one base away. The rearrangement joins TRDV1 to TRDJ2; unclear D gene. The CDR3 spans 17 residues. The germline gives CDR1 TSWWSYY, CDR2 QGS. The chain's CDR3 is CALRESASLPLTAQLFF. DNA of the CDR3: TGTGCTCTTAGGGAATCCGCCTCCCTCCCCTTGACAGCACAACTCTTCTTT.

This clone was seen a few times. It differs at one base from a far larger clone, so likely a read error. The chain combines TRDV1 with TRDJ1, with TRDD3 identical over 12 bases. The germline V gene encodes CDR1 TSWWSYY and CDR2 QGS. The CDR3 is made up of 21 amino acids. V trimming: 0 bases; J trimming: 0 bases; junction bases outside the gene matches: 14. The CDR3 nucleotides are TGTGCTCTTGGGGAACTACTGCTATACTGGGGGATACTCTCGTACACCGATAAACTCATCTTT. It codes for CALGELLLYWGILSYTDKLIF.

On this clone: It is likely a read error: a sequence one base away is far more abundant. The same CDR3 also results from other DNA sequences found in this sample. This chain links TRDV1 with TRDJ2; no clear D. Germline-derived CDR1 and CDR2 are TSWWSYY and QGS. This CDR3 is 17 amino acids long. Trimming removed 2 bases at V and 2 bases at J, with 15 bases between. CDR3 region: CALGESASLPLTAQLFF. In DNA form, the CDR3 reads TGTGCTCTTGGGGAATCCGCCTCCCTGCCCTTGACAGCACAACTCTTCTTT.

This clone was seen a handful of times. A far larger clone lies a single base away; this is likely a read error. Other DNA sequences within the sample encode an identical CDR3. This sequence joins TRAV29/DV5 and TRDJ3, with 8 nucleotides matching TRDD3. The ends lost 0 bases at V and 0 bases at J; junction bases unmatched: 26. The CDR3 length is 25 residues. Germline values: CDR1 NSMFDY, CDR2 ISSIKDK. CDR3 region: CAASAGPPVLGGPGPFSWDTRQMFF. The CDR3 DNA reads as TGTGCAGCAAGCGCGGGCCCCCCCGTACTGGGGGGTCCCGGGCCATTCTCCTGGGACACCCGACAGATGTTTTTC.

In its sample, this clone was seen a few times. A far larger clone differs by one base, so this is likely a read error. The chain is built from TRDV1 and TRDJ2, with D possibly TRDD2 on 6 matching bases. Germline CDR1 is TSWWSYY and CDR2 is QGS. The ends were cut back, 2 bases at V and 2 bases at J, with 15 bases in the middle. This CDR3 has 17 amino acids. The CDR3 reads CALGESASFPLTAQLFF. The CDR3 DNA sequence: TGTGCTCTTGGGGAATCCGCCTCCTTCCCCTTGACAGCACAACTCTTCTTT.

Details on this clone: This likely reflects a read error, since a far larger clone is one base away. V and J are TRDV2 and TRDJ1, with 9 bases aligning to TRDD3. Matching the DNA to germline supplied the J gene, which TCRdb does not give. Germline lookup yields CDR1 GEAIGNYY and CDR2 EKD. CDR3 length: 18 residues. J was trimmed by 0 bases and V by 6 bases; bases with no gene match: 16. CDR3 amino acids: CACLTGGHTYAYTDKLIF. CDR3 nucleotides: TGTGCCTGTCTTACTGGGGGACACACTTACGCGTACACCGATAAACTCATCTTT.

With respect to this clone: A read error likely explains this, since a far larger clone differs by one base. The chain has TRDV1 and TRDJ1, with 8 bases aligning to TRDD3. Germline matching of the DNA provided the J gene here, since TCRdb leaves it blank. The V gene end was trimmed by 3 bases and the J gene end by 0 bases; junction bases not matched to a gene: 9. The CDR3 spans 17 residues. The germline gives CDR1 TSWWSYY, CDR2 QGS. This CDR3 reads CALGDLGDTGYTDKLIF. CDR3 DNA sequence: TGTGCTCTTGGGGACCTGGGGGACACGGGGTACACCGATAAACTCATCTTT.

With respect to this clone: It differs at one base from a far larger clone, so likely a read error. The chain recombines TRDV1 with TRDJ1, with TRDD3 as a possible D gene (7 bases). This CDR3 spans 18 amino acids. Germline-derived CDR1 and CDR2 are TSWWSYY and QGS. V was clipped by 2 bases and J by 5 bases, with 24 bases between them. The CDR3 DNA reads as TGTGCTCTTGGGGAAGGGGAGACTTCCTCTACTGGGGTTGATAAACTCATCTTT. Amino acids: CALGEGETSSTGVDKLIF.

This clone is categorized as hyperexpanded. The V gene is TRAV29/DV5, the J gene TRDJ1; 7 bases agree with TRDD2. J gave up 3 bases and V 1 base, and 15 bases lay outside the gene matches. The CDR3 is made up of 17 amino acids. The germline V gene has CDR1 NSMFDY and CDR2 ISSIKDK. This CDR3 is CAASSLPPRRSPDKLIF. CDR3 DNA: TGTGCAGCAAGCAGCCTTCCTCCTCGAAGGAGCCCCGATAAACTCATCTTT. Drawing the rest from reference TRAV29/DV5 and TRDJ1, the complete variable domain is DQQVKQNSPSLSVQEGRISILNCDYTNSMFDYFLWYKKYPAEGPTFLISISSIKDKNEDGRFTVFLNKSAKHLSLHIVPSQPGDSAVYFCAASSLPPRRSPDKLIFGKGTRVTVEP.

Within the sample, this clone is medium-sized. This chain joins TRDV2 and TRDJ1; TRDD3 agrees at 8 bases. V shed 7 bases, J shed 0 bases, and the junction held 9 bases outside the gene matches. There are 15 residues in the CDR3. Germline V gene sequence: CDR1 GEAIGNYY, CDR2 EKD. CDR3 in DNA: TGTGCCTGCTTCGACTGGGGGTCAGACACCGATAAACTCATCTTT. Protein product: CACFDWGSDTDKLIF.

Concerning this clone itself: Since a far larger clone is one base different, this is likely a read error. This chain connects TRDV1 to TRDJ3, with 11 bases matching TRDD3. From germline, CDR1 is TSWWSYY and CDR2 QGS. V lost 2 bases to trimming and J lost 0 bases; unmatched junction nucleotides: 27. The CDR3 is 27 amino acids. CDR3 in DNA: TGTGCTCTTGGGGAAGGCGCTATCCCTCATCGTACTGGGGGATATATCCCAGGCTCCTGGGACACCCGACAGATGTTTTTC. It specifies CALGEGAIPHRTGGYIPGSWDTRQMFF.

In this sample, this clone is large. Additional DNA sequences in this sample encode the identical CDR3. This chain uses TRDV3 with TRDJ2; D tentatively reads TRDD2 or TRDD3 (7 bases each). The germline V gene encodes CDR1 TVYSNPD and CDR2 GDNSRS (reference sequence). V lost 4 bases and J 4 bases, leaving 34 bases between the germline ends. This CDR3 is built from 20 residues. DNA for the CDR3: TGTGCCTCCCAAAGCGGCTTTCCTACCCGGGGGATCCGGGGGACAGCACAACTCTTCTTT. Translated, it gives CASQSGFPTRGIRGTAQLFF.

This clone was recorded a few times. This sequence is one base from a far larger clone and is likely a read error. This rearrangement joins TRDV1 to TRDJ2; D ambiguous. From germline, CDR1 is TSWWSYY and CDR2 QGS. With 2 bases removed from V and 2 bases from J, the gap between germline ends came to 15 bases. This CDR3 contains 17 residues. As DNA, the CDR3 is TGTGCTCTTGGGGAAACCGCCTCCCTCCCCTTGACAGCACAACTCTTCTTT. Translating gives CALGETASLPLTAQLFF.

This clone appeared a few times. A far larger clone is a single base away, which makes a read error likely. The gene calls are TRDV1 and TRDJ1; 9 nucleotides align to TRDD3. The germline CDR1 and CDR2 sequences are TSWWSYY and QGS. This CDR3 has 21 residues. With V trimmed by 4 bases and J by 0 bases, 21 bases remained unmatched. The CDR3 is CALGVHWAYWGKRGDTDKLIF. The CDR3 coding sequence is TGTGCTCTTGGGGTGCACTGGGCGTACTGGGGGAAAAGGGGGGACACCGATAAACTCATCTTT.

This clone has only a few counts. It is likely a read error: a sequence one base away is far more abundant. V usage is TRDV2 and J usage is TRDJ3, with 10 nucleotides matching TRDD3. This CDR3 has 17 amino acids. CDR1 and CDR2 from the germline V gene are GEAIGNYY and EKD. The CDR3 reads CACDTGGYSWDTRQTFF. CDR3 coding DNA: TGTGCCTGTGACACTGGGGGATACTCCTGGGACACCCGACAGACGTTTTTC.

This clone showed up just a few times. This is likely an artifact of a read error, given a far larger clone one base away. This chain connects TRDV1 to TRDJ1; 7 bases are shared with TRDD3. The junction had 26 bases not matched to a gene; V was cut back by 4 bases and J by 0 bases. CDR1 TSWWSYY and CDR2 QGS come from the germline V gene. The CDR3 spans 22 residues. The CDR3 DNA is TGTGCTCTTGGGGGGCCTCCAACGTGTACTGGGGCCAACTCATTGTACACCGATAAACTCATCTTT. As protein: CALGGPPTCTGANSLYTDKLIF.

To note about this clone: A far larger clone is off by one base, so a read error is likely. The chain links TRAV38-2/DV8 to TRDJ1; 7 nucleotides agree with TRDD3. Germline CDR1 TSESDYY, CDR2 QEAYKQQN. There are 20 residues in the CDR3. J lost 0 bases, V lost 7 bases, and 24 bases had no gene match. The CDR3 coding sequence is TGTGCTTATGCAAACAACCGGGGGATTAGCCCTCTCATCCACACCGATAAACTCATCTTT. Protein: CAYANNRGISPLIHTDKLIF.

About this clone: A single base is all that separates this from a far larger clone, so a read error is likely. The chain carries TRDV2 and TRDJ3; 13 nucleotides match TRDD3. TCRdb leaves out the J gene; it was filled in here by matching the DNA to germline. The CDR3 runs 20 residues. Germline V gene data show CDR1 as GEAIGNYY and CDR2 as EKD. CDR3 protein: CACDTVLGDTSSWDSRQMFF. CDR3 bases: TGTGCCTGTGACACCGTACTGGGGGATACGAGCTCCTGGGACTCCCGACAGATGTTTTTC.

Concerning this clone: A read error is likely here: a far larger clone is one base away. The DNA of the CDR3 is TGTGCCTGTGACACCGTACTGGGGGATATGAGCTCCTGGGACACCCGACAGATGTTTTTC. Encoded protein: CACDTVLGDMSSWDTRQMFF. This chain uses TRDV2 with TRDJ3, with TRDD3 matching over 11 bases. Because TCRdb records no J gene, it was assigned here through a match of the DNA to germline. The CDR3 is 20 residues long. J lost 0 bases, V lost 0 bases, and 6 bases had no gene match. Per germline, CDR1 GEAIGNYY and CDR2 EKD.